Shown below are 4 T cell receptor beta chains from a single sample sequenced in a study of blood T cell repertoires in COVID-19. The protocol was immunoSEQ multiplex PCR, while the TCRdb copy is restricted to in-frame clones and leaves out a portion. The table has 250,000 to 300,000 clones, roughly nine tenths seen once. Specimen: PBMCs or T cells enriched from blood (not recorded which). These TCRs come from a woman aged 40 to 50 who had recovered from COVID-19.

This clone was picked up one time. The chain links TRBV4-2 to TRBJ1-2; D ambiguous. With 0 bases removed from V and 7 bases from J, the gap between germline ends came to 12 bases. The germline CDR1 and CDR2 sequences are LGHNA and YNFKEQ. There are 14 residues in the CDR3. CDR3 sequence: CASSQDPGRPGYTF. Written as DNA, the CDR3 is TGTGCCAGCAGCCAAGACCCGGGTCGGCCTGGCTACACCTTC.

This rearrangement joins TRBV30 to TRBJ2-3; 7 bases match TRBD1. CDR3 size: 16 residues. V trimming: 0 bases; J trimming: 0 bases; junction bases outside the gene matches: 6. In germline, CDR1 is GTSNPN, CDR2 SVGIG (reference sequence). CDR3: CAWSVGTATSTDTQYF. CDR3 in DNA: TGTGCCTGGAGTGTTGGGACAGCCACAAGCACAGATACGCAGTATTTT.

The chain employs TRBV28 and TRBJ1-4; D is unresolved. There are 15 residues in the CDR3. Germline CDR1 reads MDHEN; CDR2 reads SYDVKM. V lost 10 bases and J 5 bases, leaving 20 bases between the germline ends. The CDR3 is CATYPPSGWNEKLFF. CDR3 nucleotide sequence: TGTGCCACCTATCCCCCCTCGGGGTGGAATGAAAAACTGTTTTTT.

This clone was detected only once. The junction shows a germline mismatch at one end, possibly a read error. The V call is TRBV9, the J call TRBJ2-2; 9 bases agree with TRBD2. This CDR3 spans 18 amino acids. The V gene's germline CDR1 is SGDLS and CDR2 YYNGEE. CDR3: CASTVIPAGGPNTGELFF. The CDR3 DNA reads as TGTGCCAGCACCGTAATTCCAGCGGGGGGCCCGAACACCGGGGAGCTGTTTTTT.